The clone carrying this TCR beta chain appeared a few times. The antigen remains unidentified. The sample belongs to a study of T-cell reconstitution after alpha-beta-depleted transplantation in children. Unique molecular identifiers tagged the TCRbeta library. TCRdb redid the calling of the PCR reads with MiXCR, one entry per CDR3 protein. The sample consists of a few hundred thousand distinct CDR3 sequences, 13% of them appearing once. Study-wide findings and caveats: Two months or so post-transplant, alpha-beta T cells reportedly derived from several hundred expanded graft clones.

Between the trimmed V and J ends, which lost 0 bases and 0 bases, there was a span of 15 bases. The CDR3 covers 19 residues. Germline loops: CDR1 LNHNV, CDR2 YYDKDF (reference sequence). The rearrangement uses TRBV15 and TRBJ2-6; D gene unclear. Sequencing used PBMCs, mostly from graft donor cells, obtained 360 days after TCRalphabeta/CD19-depleted stem cell transplant. The origin of this receptor is a male patient under 18 who had a stem cell transplant for acute myeloid leukemia, so the T cells may come from the graft donor. The CDR3 loop is CATSRDMRLGFSGANVLTF. In DNA form, the CDR3 reads TGTGCCACCAGCAGAGATATGCGTCTGGGGTTCTCTGGGGCCAACGTCCTGACTTTC.